Below, 28 T cell receptor beta chains from the same sample are listed, as sequenced in a study of cytomegalovirus exposure and HLA in healthy donors. With 60 Vbeta and 13 Jbeta primers, the PCR was carried out. TCRdb keeps only in-frame clones here, not all; method: immunoSEQ multiplex PCR. The table has approximately 76,000 clones, about two thirds seen once. Specimen: PBMCs. The receptors here all came from a man under 40 in good health and CMV-seropositive.

A few counts support this clone. The genes are TRBV15 and TRBJ2-7; D is ambiguous. V shed 1 base and J shed 3 bases, with 10 bases lying between them. The CDR3 is made up of 14 amino acids. The V gene's germline CDR1 is LNHNV and CDR2 YYDKDF (reference sequence). Here the CDR3 DNA reads TGTGCCACCAGCAGAGGCCTGACAAACTACGAGCAGTACTTC. Its protein product is CATSRGLTNYEQYF.

This clone appeared a single time. The chain carries TRBV4-1 and TRBJ2-3, with 16 bases identical to TRBD2. Germline assignment: CDR1 MGHRA and CDR2 YSYEKL. This CDR3 has 20 amino acids. The V segment lost 2 bases and the J segment 5 bases; nucleotides outside the gene matches: 13. Here the CDR3 reads CASSQTGTSGRVVAGDTQYF. The DNA for the CDR3 is TGCGCCAGCAGCCAAACCGGGACTAGCGGGAGGGTGGTTGCAGGAGATACGCAGTATTTT.

This sequence joins TRBV28 and TRBJ1-1; perhaps TRBD1 as D (5 bases). The V gene's germline CDR1 is MDHEN and CDR2 SYDVKM. The CDR3 sequence is 15 residues long. Trimming removed 3 bases from V and 6 bases from J, with 17 bases in between. CDR3 nucleotides: TGTGCCAGCAGTTTGGTCGGGGGAGGAACGGCTGAAGCTTTCTTT. This codes for CASSLVGGGTAEAFF.

This sequence joins TRBV5-1 and TRBJ2-7; TRBD2 matches at 7 bases. Germline V gene sequence: CDR1 SGHRS, CDR2 YFSETQ. The CDR3 extends over 14 amino acids. With V trimmed by 6 bases and J by 6 bases, 12 bases remained unmatched. In DNA, the CDR3 is TGCGCCAGCAATAATCCCGCGGGGGTTGGCGAGCAGTACTTC. This codes for CASNNPAGVGEQYF.

The chain has TRBV4-1 and TRBJ2-1, with TRBD2 matching over 7 bases. CDR1 and CDR2 (germline): MGHRA, YSYEKL. CDR3 length: 12 amino acids. The ends lost 5 bases at V and 7 bases at J; junction bases unmatched: 2. CDR3 coding DNA: TGCGCCAGCAGCGGCGGGGGAAATGAGCAGTTCTTC. Translated, it gives CASSGGGNEQFF.

The chain links TRBV6-1 to TRBJ1-5; the D is unclear. Per germline, CDR1 MNHNS and CDR2 SASEGT. V was trimmed by 2 bases and J by 6 bases, leaving 14 bases between them. The CDR3 loop spans 15 amino acids. CDR3 sequence (DNA): TGTGCCAGCAGTGAAACTGGGGAAGGAGGTCAGCCCCAGCATTTT. Encoded protein: CASSETGEGGQPQHF.

The chain recombines TRBV5-4 with TRBJ1-4, with D perhaps TRBD1 (5 bases). V was shortened by 3 bases and J by 8 bases, with 17 bases between the two germline ends. The CDR3 sequence is 15 residues long. Germline loops: CDR1 SGHNT, CDR2 YYREEE (reference sequence). DNA for the CDR3: TGTGCCAGCAGCTCGGACATCAGTAGGTTCGAAAAACTGTTTTTT. The encoded protein is CASSSDISRFEKLFF. The whole variable domain, filled in from reference TRBV5-4 and TRBJ1-4, reads ETGVTQSPTHLIKTRGQQVTLRCSSQSGHNTVSWYQQALGQGPQFIFQYYREEENGRGNFPPRFSGLQFPNYSSELNVNALELDDSALYLCASSSDISRFEKLFFGSGTQLSVL.

This sequence joins TRBV5-1 and TRBJ1-2, with D perhaps TRBD1 (5 bases). The CDR3 contains 16 residues. Germline assignment: CDR1 SGHRS and CDR2 YFSETQ. V was trimmed by 0 bases and J by 3 bases, leaving 15 bases between them. This CDR3 reads CASSLDPGRPHYGYTF. The CDR3, as DNA: TGCGCCAGCAGCTTGGACCCAGGGCGACCTCACTATGGCTACACCTTC.

The chain recombines TRBV19 with TRBJ2-3; 7 nucleotides align to TRBD2. The V gene's germline CDR1 is LNHDA and CDR2 SQIVND (reference sequence). The V and J ends lost 4 bases and 0 bases, in that order; junction bases with no gene match: 10. The CDR3 sequence is 17 residues long. The CDR3 reads CASSTPRLAISTDTQYF. The CDR3 nucleotides are TGTGCCAGTAGTACCCCCCGACTAGCCATTAGCACAGATACGCAGTATTTT.

This clone was detected a few times. The chain recombines TRBV6-4 with TRBJ2-2; weak D call: TRBD2 (6 bases). Germline lookup yields CDR1 MRHNA and CDR2 SNTAGT. The V and J ends lost 4 bases and 3 bases respectively, with 6 bases between them. This CDR3 comprises 13 residues. This CDR3 is CASSGRDTGELFF. In DNA form, the CDR3 reads TGTGCCAGCAGTGGGAGGGACACCGGGGAGCTGTTTTTT.

The genes are TRBV4-2 and TRBJ1-2; maybe TRBD1 (5 bases). The CDR3 is made up of 17 amino acids. Germline V gene sequence: CDR1 LGHNA, CDR2 YNFKEQ. V lost 1 base and J lost 4, with 19 bases in between. CDR3 loop: CASSQVGGGAAAYGYTF. As DNA, the CDR3 is TGTGCCAGCAGCCAAGTCGGTGGTGGGGCGGCGGCCTATGGCTACACCTTC.

The rearrangement joins TRBV5-1 to TRBJ1-3; no clear D. The germline CDR1 and CDR2 sequences are SGHRS and YFSETQ. V was cut by 4 bases and J by 1 base, with 15 bases left in between. The CDR3 is made up of 16 amino acids. In DNA, the CDR3 is TGCGCCAGCAGCCTAGCCGGGCCCCAATCTGGAAACACCATATATTTT. Translation: CASSLAGPQSGNTIYF. Looking up the rest from reference TRBV5-1 and TRBJ1-3 gives the full variable domain: KAGVTQTPRYLIKTRGQQVTLSCSPISGHRSVSWYQQTPGQGLQFLFEYFSETQRNKGNFPGRFSGRQFSNSRSEMNVSTLELGDSALYLCASSLAGPQSGNTIYFGEGSWLTVV.

V usage is TRBV5-1 and J usage is TRBJ2-3; TRBD2 matches at 7 bases. The J segment lost 0 bases and the V segment lost 4 bases, leaving 2 bases of the junction unmatched. Looked up from germline, CDR1 is SGHRS and CDR2 is YFSETQ. The CDR3 is 14 amino acids. This CDR3 reads CASSVSGSTDTQYF. CDR3 DNA: TGCGCCAGCAGCGTTAGCGGGAGCACAGATACGCAGTATTTT.

The rearrangement joins TRBV27 to TRBJ1-2, with 8 bases lining up with TRBD1. This CDR3 is 14 amino acids long. V shed 5 bases and J 4 bases; nucleotides not matched to a gene: 6. Germline V gene lookup returns CDR1 MNHEY and CDR2 SMNVEV (reference sequence). This chain's CDR3 is CASSLRQGPYGYTF. As DNA, the CDR3 is TGTGCCAGCAGTCTAAGACAGGGGCCCTATGGCTACACCTTC.

The chain uses TRBV5-6 and TRBJ1-2; the D gene is possibly TRBD1 (5 bases). Trimming took off 0 bases at V and 5 bases at J, with 11 bases between the two ends. This CDR3 comprises 14 residues. Germline CDR1 and CDR2: SGHDT and YYEEEE. CDR3 nucleotide sequence: TGTGCCAGCAGCTTGGGCCGGGAGGGGTATGGCTACACCTTC. It codes for CASSLGREGYGYTF.

CDR3: CASSLAFNNSPLHF. The CDR3 DNA is TGTGCCAGCAGCTTAGCGTTTAATAATTCACCCCTCCACTTT. The rearrangement links TRBV7-9 to TRBJ1-6; D remains ambiguous. Trimming took off 0 bases at V and 5 bases at J, with 5 bases between the two ends. CDR1 is SEHNR and CDR2 is FQNEAQ in the germline V gene (reference sequence). The CDR3 runs to 14 residues.

The CDR3 DNA reads as TGTGCCAGCAGCCAAGGCAGGTCGCGCAGTACAGATACGCAGTATTTT. It specifies CASSQGRSRSTDTQYF. This rearrangement joins TRBV14 to TRBJ2-3; D unclear. V was shortened by 1 base and J by 3 bases, with 14 bases between the two germline ends. Germline V lookup: CDR1 SGHDN, CDR2 FVKESK. The CDR3 length is 16 residues.

This clone was seen more than once but under ten times. The chain combines TRBV28 with TRBJ2-7; 9 bases map to TRBD1. In germline, CDR1 is MDHEN, CDR2 SYDVKM. V was pared by 1 base and J by 4 bases, with 5 bases of the junction left unmatched. This CDR3 contains 15 residues. The CDR3: CASSLSGQGVYEQYF. As DNA, the CDR3 is TGTGCCAGCAGTTTATCGGGACAGGGTGTTTACGAGCAGTACTTC.

This clone was seen only a few times. This chain connects TRBV7-9 to TRBJ1-1; TRBD1 agrees at 9 bases. CDR3 length equals 14 residues. Germline V gives CDR1 SEHNR, CDR2 FQNEAQ (reference sequence). Trimming at V came to 4 bases and at J to 3 bases, leaving 3 bases not matched to a gene. CDR3 in amino acids: CASSSQGAHTEAFF. In DNA, the CDR3 is TGTGCCAGCAGCTCACAGGGGGCACACACTGAAGCTTTCTTT.

The V call is TRBV28, the J call TRBJ2-7; unclear D gene. The CDR3 runs 13 residues. V was shortened by 3 bases and J by 0 bases, with 6 bases between the two germline ends. Per germline, CDR1 MDHEN and CDR2 SYDVKM. In nucleotides, the CDR3 is TGTGCCAGCAGTTTCTCCGTCTCCTACGAGCAGTACTTC. Its protein is CASSFSVSYEQYF. Together with reference TRBV28 and TRBJ2-7, the CDR3 gives the full variable domain: DVKVTQSSRYLVKRTGEKVFLECVQDMDHENMFWYRQDPGLGLRLIYFSYDVKMKEKGDIPEGYSVSREKKERFSLILESASTNQTSMYLCASSFSVSYEQYFGPGTRLTVT.

The V gene is TRBV15, the J gene TRBJ2-7, with TRBD2 as a possible D gene (5 bases). V lost 4 bases, J lost 4 bases, and 11 bases lay in between. The V gene's germline CDR1 is LNHNV and CDR2 YYDKDF (reference sequence). The CDR3 is 13 amino acids. In nucleotides, the CDR3 is TGTGCCACCAGCACCCTAAGGACTTACGAGCAGTACTTC. It codes for CATSTLRTYEQYF.

The chain links TRBV5-6 to TRBJ2-3, with 7 bases lining up with TRBD1. CDR3 length: 15 amino acids. Trimming at V came to 3 bases and at J to 2 bases, leaving 6 bases not matched to a gene. Germline CDR1 and CDR2: SGHDT and YYEEEE. For the CDR3, the DNA is TGTGCCAGCAGCTGGATAGGGACAGACACAGATACGCAGTATTTT. Translating gives CASSWIGTDTDTQYF.

This clone was seen a handful of times. As DNA, the CDR3 is TGTGCCAGCAGCGGAGACAGGGGAAAGGCAGATACGCAGTATTTT. It codes for CASSGDRGKADTQYF. The genes are TRBV7-2 and TRBJ2-3; 8 bases agree with TRBD1. CDR1 SGHTA and CDR2 FQGNSA come from the germline V gene. CDR3 size: 15 residues. After removal of 5 bases from V and 4 bases from J, the junction contained 8 bases not matched to a gene.

The chain carries TRBV5-4 and TRBJ2-1; TRBD2 agrees at 7 bases. The V gene end was trimmed by 3 bases and the J gene end by 4 bases; junction bases not matched to a gene: 10. This CDR3 region has 16 residues. Germline loops: CDR1 SGHNT, CDR2 YYREEE (reference sequence). Here the CDR3 DNA reads TGTGCCAGCAGCTCCTGGGGGGGGAGCCTGTACAATGAGCAGTTCTTC. Its protein is CASSSWGGSLYNEQFF.

This chain links TRBV29-1 with TRBJ2-7; weak D call: TRBD1 (6 bases). The CDR3 consists of 12 residues. Germline loops: CDR1 SQVTM, CDR2 ANQGSEA. CDR3 sequence reads: CTEPGVSYEQYF. The CDR3 nucleotides are TGCACCGAGCCAGGGGTCTCCTACGAGCAGTACTTC.

The V gene is TRBV7-9, the J gene TRBJ2-7; D possibly corresponds to TRBD1 (6 bases). CDR1 is SEHNR, CDR2 FQNEAQ, per germline (reference sequence). The V end was cut by 5 bases, the J end by 3 bases, with 11 bases between. The CDR3 has 13 residues. Written as DNA, the CDR3 is TGTGCCAGCAGCGCTGGACAGATCTACGAGCAGTACTTC. Protein sequence: CASSAGQIYEQYF.

This clone occurred a few times. The chain combines TRBV6-1 with TRBJ1-6; no reliable D call. Germline CDR1 and CDR2: MNHNS and SASEGT. The CDR3 is made up of 13 amino acids. Trimming shortened V by 1 base and J by 5 bases, and 3 bases separated the two germline ends. The CDR3 sequence is CASSEVNNSPLHF. CDR3 bases: TGTGCCAGCAGTGAAGTAAATAATTCACCCCTCCACTTT.

The chain joins TRBV10-3 to TRBJ1-2, with unresolved D. The CDR3 sequence is 17 residues long. V was pared by 0 bases and J by 0 bases, with 14 bases between. The germline V gene encodes CDR1 ENHRY and CDR2 SYGVKD. The CDR3 DNA reads as TGTGCCATCAGTGAGTCGATTTTGCAGCTAGCTAACTATGGCTACACCTTC. Translated, it gives CAISESILQLANYGYTF.